The 14 T cell receptor beta chains in this list originate from one sample, sequenced in a study of tissue T cells after allogeneic stem cell transplantation. The time point was: mouse harvest day 14 after allogeneic transplant. Mouse grafts combined 10^7 T-cell-depleted bone marrow cells with 10^6 splenic CD5+ T cells. Produced via immunoSEQ multiplex PCR; TCRdb's table is partial and in-frame only. The table shows over 5,500 clones, with around 48% occurring only once. The source material was gut tissue. Receptors were obtained from a female BALB/c mouse given C57BL/6 T cells with graft-versus-host disease after an allogeneic hematopoietic cell transplant.

Note on this clone: Genes and germline come from the mouse. The missing CDR3 end, 1 residue past where the read stops, is filled in from the germline J gene. This same CDR3 is encoded by further DNA sequences in the sample. This sequence joins TRBV16 and TRBJ2-7; 9 bases agree with TRBD2. Germline lookup yields CDR1 SGHSA and CDR2 FRNQAP. The CDR3 contains 14 residues. Trimming removed 1 base from V and 4 bases from J; junction bases left unmatched: 2. The sequenced part of the CDR3 DNA is TGTGCAAGCAGCTTAGGTCTGGGGGGGTATGAACAGTAC. Residues: CASSLGLGGYEQY. Given in full, the CDR3 is CASSLGLGGYEQYF.

In the case of this clone: Mouse gene names and germline throughout. The read terminates 1 residue ahead of where the CDR3 ends, so the germline J gene completes it. V is TRBV16 and J is TRBJ2-5, with TRBD1 as a possible D gene (6 bases). Germline values: CDR1 SGHSA, CDR2 FRNQAP. Trimming removed 0 bases at V and 0 bases at J, with 10 bases between. The CDR3 runs to 16 residues. CDR3 DNA, as far as it was read: TGTGCAAGCAGCTTAGAAGGGACACATAACCAAGACACCCAGTAC. Protein product: CASSLEGTHNQDTQY. The CDR3 in its entirety is CASSLEGTHNQDTQYF.

This clone has a handful of counts. Germline and genes: mouse. The read terminates 1 residue ahead of where the CDR3 ends, so the germline J gene completes it. The J gene is TRBJ2-5, the V gene TRBV31, with 11 bases aligning to TRBD2. From germline, CDR1 is GKSSPN and CDR2 SITVG. V lost 0 bases to trimming and J lost 2 bases; unmatched junction nucleotides: 7. The CDR3 is made up of 17 amino acids. CDR3 loop: CAWSLPELGGRQDTQYF. CDR3 bases read: TGTGCCTGGAGTCTTCCGGAACTGGGGGGGCGCCAAGACACCCAGTAC.

In regard to this clone: The genes are named according to mouse. The read ends 1 residue before the CDR3 terminus; that terminus is restored from the germline J gene. V is TRBV15 and J is TRBJ2-5; 7 bases agree with TRBD1. The V segment lost 3 bases and the J segment 5 bases; nucleotides outside the gene matches: 5. This CDR3 is 14 amino acids long. Looked up from germline, CDR1 is SGHND and CDR2 is FRSKSL. The sequenced CDR3 bases are TGTGCCAGCAGTTTTACAGGGGCGGCAGACACCCAGTAC. It encodes CASSFTGAADTQY. The full CDR3 sequence reads CASSFTGAADTQYF.

Comments on this clone: Mouse gene names and germline throughout. Read sequence stops 1 residue before the CDR3 end, and the germline J gene provides the missing end. This rearrangement joins TRBV23 to TRBJ2-3; the table's D gene call, TRBD2, was not cross checked with the DNA. The germline gives CDR1 KGHTA, CDR2 FQNQQP. The CDR3 is made up of 14 amino acids. The CDR3: CSSSHTGGAETLYF. CDR3 bases read: TGCTCCAGCAGTCACACTGGGGGGGCAGAAACGCTGTAT.

A remark on this clone: Gene names refer to mouse genes. The missing CDR3 end, 1 residue past where the read stops, is filled in from the germline J gene. The chain has TRBV3 and TRBJ2-2; D remains unclear. V was clipped by 2 bases and J by 0 bases, with 4 bases between them. Per germline, CDR1 SNHLY and CDR2 FYNGKV (reference sequence). This CDR3 comprises 14 residues. The CDR3 spells CASSLRANTGQLYF. The part of the CDR3 DNA that was read is TGTGCCAGCAGCTTAAGGGCAAACACCGGGCAGCTCTAC.

On this clone: Gene names follow the mouse nomenclature. The covered CDR3 bases are TGTGCCAGCAGTGGGTGGACTAGTGCAGAAACGCTGTAT. It is translated as CASSGWTSAETLY. The CDR3 in its entirety is CASSGWTSAETLYF. This chain uses TRBV13-1 with TRBJ2-3, with D possibly being TRBD2 (5 bases). The read falls 1 residue short of the CDR3 end, and the missing part is taken from the germline J gene. Germline CDR1 is NSHNY and CDR2 is SYGAGN. Trimming took 3 bases from V and 0 from J, leaving 8 bases between them. The CDR3 consists of 14 residues.

Details on this clone: Gene names refer to mouse genes. The read terminates 1 residue ahead of where the CDR3 ends, so the germline J gene completes it. This rearrangement joins TRBV5 to TRBJ1-1, with 12 bases fitting TRBD1. The length of the CDR3 is 14 residues. The junction had 1 base not matched to a gene; V was cut back by 4 bases and J by 4 bases. CDR1 is LGHNA and CDR2 is YNLKQL in the germline V gene (reference sequence). CDR3 loop: CASSPGQGATEVFF. CDR3 bases read: TGTGCCAGCAGCCCGGGACAGGGGGCCACAGAAGTCTTC.

A note on this clone: Each gene name is a mouse one. Read coverage stops 1 residue before the CDR3 terminus; the germline J gene supplies the remainder. The sample carries other DNA sequences with the same CDR3. The V call is TRBV1, the J call TRBJ2-1; D assignment may be TRBD1 or TRBD2 (5 bases each). The germline V gene encodes CDR1 NSQYPW and CDR2 LRSPGD (reference sequence). The CDR3 runs 14 residues. Trimming pared 0 bases from V and 7 bases from J, leaving 10 bases between. The chain's CDR3 is CTCSADWGRAEQFF. The CDR3 DNA, read in part, is TGCACCTGCAGTGCAGATTGGGGACGGGCTGAGCAGTTC. Combining the CDR3 with reference TRBV1 and TRBJ2-1 gives the whole variable domain VTLLEQNPRWRLVPRGQAVNLRCILKNSQYPWMSWYQQDLQKQLQWLFTLRSPGDKEVKSLPGADYLATRVTDTELRLQVANMSQGRTLYCTCSADWGRAEQFFGPGTRLTVL.

This clone showed up just a few times. The gene names here belong to mouse. The read is 1 residue too short to cover the CDR3 end, so that end is filled in from the germline J gene. The gene calls are TRBV26 and TRBJ2-5; D unresolved. The ends were cut back, 4 bases at V and 3 bases at J, with 5 bases in the middle. Germline values: CDR1 KGHPV, CDR2 FQNQEV (reference sequence). The CDR3 covers 12 residues. CDR3 residues: CASSQQQDTQYF. The sequenced part of the CDR3 DNA is TGTGCCAGCAGTCAACAGCAAGACACCCAGTAC.

In the case of this clone: The genes and germline here are from mouse. The CDR3 end falls 1 residue outside the read, so it is completed with the germline J gene. V usage is TRBV5 and J usage is TRBJ2-1; D possibly corresponds to TRBD1 (7 bases). V was pared by 0 bases and J by 7 bases, with 13 bases between. The CDR3 is 15 amino acids. CDR1 and CDR2 from the germline V gene are LGHNA and YNLKQL (reference sequence). CDR3 in amino acids: CASSQDERGLAEQFF. CDR3 DNA (partial): TGTGCCAGCAGCCAAGATGAGAGGGGGCTGGCTGAGCAGTTC.

Comments on this clone: Mouse gene names apply. Read data end 1 residue before the CDR3 end; the end is taken from the germline J gene. The chain has TRBV26 and TRBJ1-6, with D perhaps TRBD1 (6 bases). TRBJ1-6 is assigned to the ORF class and has an uncertain function. V was clipped by 2 bases and J by 6 bases, with 8 bases between them. The CDR3 consists of 14 residues. Germline CDR1 KGHPV, CDR2 FQNQEV (reference sequence). Incomplete CDR3 DNA: TGTGCCAGCAGTCTGGGACAGACTAATTCGCCCCTCTAC. It encodes CASSLGQTNSPLY. The complete CDR3 reads CASSLGQTNSPLYF.

As concerns this clone: Genes here carry mouse names. The observed sequence ends 1 residue before the CDR3 terminus, with the missing tail filled in from the germline J gene. The V gene is TRBV26, the J gene TRBJ1-1; D is undetermined. Trimming stripped 4 bases from V and 7 bases from J, with 10 bases between. The CDR3 length is 12 residues. From germline, CDR1 is KGHPV and CDR2 FQNQEV (reference sequence). The sequenced CDR3 bases are TGTGCCAGCAGTCCTCCGGGGAGAGAAGTCTTC. It codes for CASSPPGREVF. The complete CDR3 sequence is CASSPPGREVFF.

This clone was counted once. Mouse names are used for the genes. The CDR3 goes on 1 residue after the read ends, and that part is filled in from the germline J gene. The rearrangement joins TRBV26 to TRBJ2-5, with a tentative D call TRBD1 (6 bases). With 6 bases removed from V and 0 bases from J, the gap between germline ends came to 7 bases. CDR3 length: 13 residues. Germline-derived CDR1 and CDR2 are KGHPV and FQNQEV (reference sequence). The CDR3 loop reads CASRQGNQDTQYF. The sequenced part of the CDR3 DNA is TGTGCCAGCAGGCAGGGGAACCAAGACACCCAGTAC.